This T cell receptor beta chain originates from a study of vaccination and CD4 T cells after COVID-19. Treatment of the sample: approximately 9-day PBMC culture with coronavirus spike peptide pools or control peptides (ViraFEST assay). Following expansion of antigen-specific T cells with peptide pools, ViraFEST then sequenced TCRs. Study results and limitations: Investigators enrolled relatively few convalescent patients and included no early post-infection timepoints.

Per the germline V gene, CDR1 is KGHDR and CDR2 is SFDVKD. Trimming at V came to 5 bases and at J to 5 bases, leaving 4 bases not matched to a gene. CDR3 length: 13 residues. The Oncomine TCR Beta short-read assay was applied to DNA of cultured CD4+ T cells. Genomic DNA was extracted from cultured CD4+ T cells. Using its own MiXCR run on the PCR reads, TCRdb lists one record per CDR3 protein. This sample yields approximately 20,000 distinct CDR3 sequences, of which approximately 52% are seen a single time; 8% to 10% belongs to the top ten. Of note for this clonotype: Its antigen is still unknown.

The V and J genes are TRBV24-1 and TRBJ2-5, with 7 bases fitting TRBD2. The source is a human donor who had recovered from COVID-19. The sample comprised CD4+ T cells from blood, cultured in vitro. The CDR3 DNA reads TGTGCCACCAGTGTAAGGGGAGGGGAGACCCAGTACTTC. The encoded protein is CATSVRGGETQYF.